The 16 T cell receptor beta chains presented below share a single source sample, sequenced in a study of T cells and copy number aberrations in small-cell lung cancer. Profiling relied on immunoSEQ multiplex PCR, and the TCRdb table lists in-frame clones only, not all of them. The sample lists over a thousand clones; about four fifths were seen once. The sequenced material came from tumor tissue. The receptors stem from a woman in her forties or fifties with small cell lung cancer.

J is TRBJ1-1 and V is TRBV30; no clear D. Looked up from germline, CDR1 is GTSNPN and CDR2 is SVGIG (reference sequence). The germline V and J ends were trimmed by 5 bases and 4 bases, with 14 bases remaining between them. This CDR3 contains 13 residues. CDR3 protein: CAWVWQAATEAFF. CDR3 DNA sequence: TGTGCCTGGGTGTGGCAGGCCGCCACTGAAGCTTTCTTT.

The chain recombines TRBV18 with TRBJ1-2; the match to TRBD1 covers 7 bases. V shed 6 bases, J shed 4 bases, and the junction held 11 bases outside the gene matches. This CDR3 contains 15 residues. Germline V gene sequence: CDR1 KGHSH, CDR2 LQKENI. CDR3 nucleotide sequence: TGTGCCAGCTCCCCGACAGGGACGGGGACCTATGGCTACACCTTC. As protein: CASSPTGTGTYGYTF.

This chain connects TRBV29-1 to TRBJ1-2, with D hard to call. V was clipped by 6 bases and J by 2 bases, with 10 bases between them. The CDR3 runs to 12 residues. Looked up from germline, CDR1 is SQVTM and CDR2 is ANQGSEA. In DNA form, the CDR3 reads TGCAGCGTGATAAGGGCCAACTATGGCTACACCTTC. This encodes CSVIRANYGYTF.

The V and J genes are TRBV15 and TRBJ1-4; D unclear. Germline CDR1 LNHNV, CDR2 YYDKDF (reference sequence). V gave up 0 bases and J gave up 7 bases, with 6 bases separating them. The CDR3 loop spans 13 amino acids. The CDR3 loop reads CATSRDPREKLFF. DNA for the CDR3: TGTGCCACCAGCAGAGATCCACGTGAAAAACTGTTTTTT. Combining the CDR3 with reference TRBV15 and TRBJ1-4 gives the whole variable domain DAMVIQNPRYQVTQFGKPVTLSCSQTLNHNVMYWYQQKSSQAPKLLFHYYDKDFNNEADTPDNFQSRRPNTSFCFLDIRSPGLGDTAMYLCATSRDPREKLFFGSGTQLSVL.

The CDR3 DNA reads TGTGCCAGAAGCTCCCGGGACAGGTCGAGCTACGAGCAGTACTTC. This codes for CARSSRDRSSYEQYF. The chain links TRBV5-3 to TRBJ2-7, with TRBD1 identical over 8 bases. TRBV5-3 is filed as an ORF, its function uncertain. Trimming cost V 3 bases and J 3 bases; bases outside gene matches: 8. The CDR3 consists of 15 residues.

The V gene is TRBV5-1, the J gene TRBJ1-1, with D possibly TRBD1 on 6 matching bases. The germline V gene has CDR1 SGHRS and CDR2 YFSETQ. CDR3 length: 13 residues. V gave up 4 bases and J gave up 1 base, with 8 bases separating them. CDR3 residues: CASSMTGNTEAFF. The CDR3 DNA follows: TGCGCCAGCAGCATGACAGGGAACACTGAAGCTTTCTTT. The whole variable domain, remainder taken from reference TRBV5-1 and TRBJ1-1, is KAGVTQTPRYLIKTRGQQVTLSCSPISGHRSVSWYQQTPGQGLQFLFEYFSETQRNKGNFPGRFSGRQFSNSRSEMNVSTLELGDSALYLCASSMTGNTEAFFGQGTRLTVV.

This clone was counted a few times. This chain joins TRBV28 and TRBJ2-7; 8 bases match TRBD2. The CDR3 is 14 residues long. Germline CDR1 is MDHEN and CDR2 is SYDVKM. J lost 2 bases, V lost 4 bases, and 4 bases had no gene match. CDR3 bases: TGTGCCAGCAGTTACCCGGGAGGGGCCTACGAGCAGTACTTC. It translates to CASSYPGGAYEQYF. Full variable domain (outside the CDR3, taken from reference TRBV28 and TRBJ2-7): DVKVTQSSRYLVKRTGEKVFLECVQDMDHENMFWYRQDPGLGLRLIYFSYDVKMKEKGDIPEGYSVSREKKERFSLILESASTNQTSMYLCASSYPGGAYEQYFGPGTRLTVT.

The chain links TRBV25-1 to TRBJ2-5; either TRBD1 or TRBD2 may fit D (6 bases each). V gave up 6 bases and J gave up 2 bases, with 13 bases separating them. From germline, CDR1 is MGHDK and CDR2 SYGVNS. The CDR3 has 14 residues. Here the CDR3 DNA reads TGTGCCAGCAGGGGGGGTGGACAGCAAGAGACCCAGTACTTC. Its protein is CASRGGGQQETQYF.

The CDR3 sequence is CASSLLRYEQYF. Here the CDR3 DNA reads TGTGCCAGCAGCTTATTAAGGTACGAGCAGTACTTC. This rearrangement joins TRBV11-2 to TRBJ2-7, with D unclear. Trimming stripped 2 bases from V and 4 bases from J, with 6 bases between. The germline V gene has CDR1 SGHAT and CDR2 FQNNGV. The CDR3 is made up of 12 amino acids.

As to this clone: Since the CDR3 does not end with the conserved phenylalanine or tryptophan, this likely comes from a read error. V is TRBV7-9 and J is TRBJ2-7; D gene unclear. V was shortened by 2 bases and J by 3 bases, with 5 bases between the two germline ends. This CDR3 comprises 12 residues. CDR1 is SEHNR and CDR2 is FQNEAQ in the germline V gene (reference sequence). The CDR3 loop reads CASSLLGYEQYL. The CDR3 DNA reads as TGTGCCAGCAGCTTATTGGGCTACGAGCAGTACCTC.

The chain links TRBV18 to TRBJ2-7; D perhaps matches TRBD2 (5 bases). V dropped 4 bases and J dropped 3 bases, with 16 bases sitting between them. Germline CDR1 is KGHSH and CDR2 is LQKENI. CDR3 size: 15 residues. The DNA of the CDR3 is TGTGCCAGCTCACTAGGCGGGTTTTGGAGCTACGAGCAGTACTTC. Protein sequence: CASSLGGFWSYEQYF.

The J gene is TRBJ2-7, the V gene TRBV6-1; D not resolved. In germline, CDR1 is MNHNS, CDR2 SASEGT. The ends were cut back, 6 bases at V and 13 bases at J, with 22 bases in the middle. The CDR3 has 13 residues. CDR3 residues: CASSSSLGAFSYF. The CDR3, as DNA: TGTGCCAGCAGCTCCTCCCTAGGAGCGTTTTCTTACTTC.

The chain carries TRBV6-6 and TRBJ2-2; D is perhaps TRBD1 (5 bases). V shed 8 bases and J shed 3 bases, with 13 bases lying between them. In germline, CDR1 is MNHNY, CDR2 SVGAGI (reference sequence). This CDR3 has 14 residues. CDR3 protein: CASLTDRDTGELFF. The CDR3, as DNA: TGTGCCAGCCTGACAGACCGGGACACCGGGGAGCTGTTTTTT.

The table lists this clone with a count of one. A read error may account for a junction end that differs from germline. The rearrangement links TRBV29-1 to TRBJ2-7, with TRBD2 matching 7 bases. The CDR3 has 11 residues. Germline V gives CDR1 SQVTM, CDR2 ANQGSEA. The CDR3 DNA reads TGCAGCGTTGGGGAGGGCCATGAGCAGTGCTTC. This encodes CSVGEGHEQCF.

CDR3 sequence reads: CASGLRDRNSPLHF. CDR3 DNA sequence: TGTGCTAGTGGTCTGAGGGACAGGAATTCACCCCTCCACTTT. This rearrangement joins TRBV12-5 to TRBJ1-6; 8 bases fit TRBD1. Germline values: CDR1 LGHNT, CDR2 FRNRAP. With 5 bases clipped from V and 7 bases from J, the junction kept 4 bases outside the gene matches. This CDR3 spans 14 amino acids.

Concerning this clone itself: In the same sample, other DNA sequences code for this CDR3. The genes are TRBV29-1 and TRBJ2-1, with 7 bases matching TRBD2. Germline CDR1 is SQVTM and CDR2 is ANQGSEA. CDR3 length: 13 amino acids. V shed 5 bases, J shed 9 bases, and the junction held 10 bases outside the gene matches. DNA for the CDR3: TGCAGCGTTAGGGGCGGTCGCGGGGGTGAGCAGTTCTTC. It specifies CSVRGGRGGEQFF.